Listed here are 24 T cell receptor beta chains from one sample, sequenced in a study of blood T cells in healthy people across ages. A second roughly 6 to 11 cycle PCR used barcoded and J-beta primers. TCRdb called the 5' RACE reads again in MiXCR, with one record for every CDR3 protein. The sample holds about 380,000 distinct CDR3 sequences, about half seen once. The sample comprised blood. These receptors all come from a man aged 55 to 70 in good health.

The V gene is TRBV27, the J gene TRBJ2-4; 11 bases align to TRBD2. This CDR3 is built from 16 residues. Germline CDR1 MNHEY, CDR2 SMNVEV (reference sequence). J gave up 0 bases and V 5 bases, and 3 bases lay outside the gene matches. CDR3 nucleotides: TGTGCCAGCAGTACCGGACTAGCGGGAGCCAAAAACATTCAGTACTTC. Protein: CASSTGLAGAKNIQYF.

This clonotype was seen just once. This rearrangement joins TRBV9 to TRBJ1-2, with D perhaps TRBD1 (5 bases). The CDR3 has 14 residues. Trimming shortened V by 0 bases and J by 4 bases, and 10 bases separated the two germline ends. The germline CDR1 and CDR2 sequences are SGDLS and YYNGEE. The CDR3 region is CASSVAPDSYGYTF. The CDR3 DNA reads TGTGCCAGCAGCGTAGCACCAGACAGCTATGGCTACACCTTC.

A word on this clonotype: This may come from a read error, since a much larger clone is one base off. V is TRBV28 and J is TRBJ2-7, with 10 bases aligning to TRBD2. The J call is doubtful: the DNA matches TRBJ2-5 better. CDR3 length: 16 residues. Germline CDR1 is MDHEN and CDR2 is SYDVKM. The DNA of the CDR3 is TGTGCCAGCGGTCCGGCCCCAGCGGGAGGGGGCGAGACCCAGTACTTC. Amino acids: CASGPAPAGGGETQYF.

This clonotype was detected only a few times. CDR3 amino acids: CASSFGQMNTEAFF. DNA for the CDR3: TGTGCCAGCAGTTTCGGGCAAATGAACACTGAAGCTTTCTTT. The rearrangement uses TRBV12-3 or TRBV12-4 and TRBJ1-1; D is uncertain. With 3 bases removed from V and 0 bases from J, the gap between germline ends came to 8 bases. This CDR3 contains 14 residues.

The CDR3 DNA follows: TGTGCCAGCAGCCCCCGAGGAGGACTAGCGGGGGTGAATGAGCAGTTCTTC. It encodes CASSPRGGLAGVNEQFF. This chain connects TRBV9 to TRBJ2-1; 13 bases are shared with TRBD2. CDR3 length equals 17 residues. The V and J ends lost 4 bases and 7 bases, in that order; junction bases with no gene match: 11. The germline gives CDR1 SGDLS, CDR2 YYNGEE.

Only a few counts were recorded for this clonotype. The rearrangement uses TRBV7-2 and TRBJ2-6; D ambiguous. The CDR3 sequence is 14 residues long. CDR1 is SGHTA and CDR2 is FQGNSA in the germline V gene. Deletions cut 5 bases from V and 4 bases from J, with 9 bases between. The CDR3 DNA follows: TGTGCCAGCAGCGTTAGCCGGGGGGCCAACGTCCTGACTTTC. Its protein is CASSVSRGANVLTF.

This chain connects TRBV20-1 to TRBJ2-4; weak D call: TRBD1 (5 bases). Trimming pared 5 bases from V and 4 bases from J, leaving 12 bases between. The CDR3 runs 13 residues. Germline-derived CDR1 and CDR2 are DFQATT and SNEGSKA (reference sequence). The CDR3 region is CSAPLGLKNIQYF. The CDR3 DNA follows: TGCAGTGCTCCCCTGGGGCTGAAAAACATTCAGTACTTC.

J is TRBJ2-5 and V is TRBV12-3 or TRBV12-4; 7 positions match TRBD1. This CDR3 spans 13 amino acids. V trimming: 4 bases; J trimming: 9 bases; junction bases outside the gene matches: 8. The CDR3 sequence is CASSSDRVRAQYF. Here the CDR3 DNA reads TGTGCCAGCAGTTCCGACAGGGTGAGGGCCCAGTACTTC.

V usage is TRBV7-2 and J usage is TRBJ2-3; D is ambiguous. V lost 3 bases and J 1 base, leaving 8 bases between the germline ends. Germline V gives CDR1 SGHTA, CDR2 FQGNSA. This CDR3 region has 14 residues. In DNA, the CDR3 is TGTGCCAGCAGCTTCCTATCCGGCACAGATACGCAGTATTTT. Its protein product is CASSFLSGTDTQYF.

V usage is TRBV6-6 and J usage is TRBJ2-3; the match to TRBD2 covers 13 bases. The germline V gene has CDR1 MNHNY and CDR2 SVGAGI (reference sequence). V lost 4 bases to trimming and J lost 9 bases; unmatched junction nucleotides: 10. The CDR3 length is 16 residues. DNA of the CDR3: TGTGCCAGCAGTTCGTCAACTAGCGGGGGGGTTAGGACGCAGTATTTT. Protein product: CASSSSTSGGVRTQYF.

As regards this clonotype: A read error may produce the germline difference seen at one junction end. This chain links TRBV10-3 with TRBJ2-7, with 8 bases aligning to TRBD1. CDR1 and CDR2 from the germline V gene are ENHRY and SYGVKD. CDR3 length equals 16 residues. CDR3 sequence (DNA): TGTGCCATCAGTGAGTTAGGGACAGGTATAACCTACGAGCAGTACTTT. Amino acids: CAISELGTGITYEQYF.

This clonotype was seen only a few times. The V call is TRBV7-2, the J call TRBJ2-5; TRBD1 or TRBD2 may be the D gene (5 bases each). Trimming removed 6 bases at V and 11 bases at J, with 19 bases between. The CDR3 runs to 13 residues. The germline V gene has CDR1 SGHTA and CDR2 FQGNSA. The CDR3 DNA reads as TGTGCCAGCAGGTCCGTGGGGGTCAATGAGCAGTACTTC. This gives the protein CASRSVGVNEQYF.

This rearrangement joins TRBV12-3 or TRBV12-4 to TRBJ1-1; 9 nucleotides line up with TRBD1. The V and J ends lost 6 bases and 8 bases, in that order; junction bases with no gene match: 16. CDR3 length equals 16 residues. The CDR3 DNA follows: TGTGCCAGCAGGAGAACAGGGGGCCGTGCCCCTAAAGAAGCTTTCTTT. Translation gives CASRRTGGRAPKEAFF.

This clonotype was detected many times. The V call is TRBV18, the J call TRBJ2-7; D ambiguous. This CDR3 has 13 residues. V lost 0 bases and J 8 bases, leaving 11 bases between the germline ends. Germline lookup yields CDR1 KGHSH and CDR2 LQKENI. The DNA of the CDR3 is TGTGCCAGCTCACCACCGGAATTGTCCAAGCAGTACTTC. Translating gives CASSPPELSKQYF.

The chain uses TRBV6-5 and TRBJ1-2; 7 bases align to TRBD1. The CDR3 is made up of 13 amino acids. Per the germline V gene, CDR1 is MNHEY and CDR2 is SVGAGI. The trim removed 5 bases at V and 8 bases at J, leaving 8 bases unmatched. The CDR3 region is CASSRQGGDGYTF. CDR3 nucleotide sequence: TGTGCCAGCAGTAGACAGGGTGGAGACGGCTACACCTTC.

This chain joins TRBV14 and TRBJ2-7, with 9 bases matching TRBD1. The V gene end was trimmed by 0 bases and the J gene end by 6 bases; junction bases not matched to a gene: 9. The CDR3 consists of 16 residues. Per the germline V gene, CDR1 is SGHDN and CDR2 is FVKESK. CDR3 loop: CASSQDIGDRVREQYF. The CDR3 DNA reads TGTGCCAGCAGCCAAGATATAGGGGACAGGGTTCGCGAGCAGTACTTC.

In its sample, this clonotype was seen a few times. The chain couples TRBV29-1 to TRBJ2-1; 11 nucleotides align to TRBD1. The CDR3 has 14 residues. Trimming took 7 bases from V and 7 from J; bases not matched to a gene: 9. Germline V gives CDR1 SQVTM, CDR2 ANQGSEA. CDR3 sequence reads: CSGNAGTGGNEQFF. The DNA for the CDR3 is TGCAGCGGCAACGCCGGGACAGGGGGGAATGAGCAGTTCTTC.

The chain joins TRBV28 to TRBJ2-7; TRBD2 matches 8 bases. The germline V gene has CDR1 MDHEN and CDR2 SYDVKM. With V trimmed by 6 bases and J by 1 base, 8 bases remained unmatched. This CDR3 has 15 residues. The CDR3 DNA sequence: TGTGCCAGCAGGTCCCCGGGAGGGAATTCCTACGAGCAGTACTTC. It yields the protein CASRSPGGNSYEQYF.

The count of this clonotype is one. A much more abundant neighbour one base away suggests this may be a read error. The V call is TRBV2, the J call TRBJ2-3, with a possible D match to TRBD1 (6 bases). V was trimmed by 11 bases and J by 4 bases, leaving 22 bases between them. Germline V gives CDR1 SNHLY, CDR2 FYNNEI. CDR3 length: 15 residues. CDR3 sequence (DNA): TGTGCCGGCTTACCCCAGGGGATCAGGGCAGATACGCAGTATTTT. Translated, it gives CAGLPQGIRADTQYF.

V is TRBV14 and J is TRBJ2-5; possibly TRBD1 for D (6 bases). The DNA matches TRBJ2-7 better at its end, which makes the J call doubtful. Germline CDR1 SGHDN, CDR2 FVKESK. The CDR3 length is 15 residues. CDR3 nucleotides: TGTGCCAGCAGCCAAGATCGGAGACAGGTCTACGAGCAGTACTTC. This translates into CASSQDRRQVYEQYF.

The V call is TRBV5-6, the J call TRBJ2-4; D might be TRBD1 or TRBD2, each matching 6 bases. The J call could be wrong; TRBJ2-7 is a better fit for the DNA end. There are 13 residues in the CDR3. Germline values: CDR1 SGHDT, CDR2 YYEEEE. The CDR3 DNA is TGTGCCAGCAGCCCCCGGGGGCCCTACGAGCAGTACTTC. Its protein is CASSPRGPYEQYF.

The table lists this clonotype with many counts. This CDR3 reads CASSLEQGSVTDTQYF. The CDR3 coding sequence is TGTGCCAGCAGCCTCGAACAGGGAAGTGTAACAGATACGCAGTATTTT. The genes are TRBV7-2 and TRBJ2-3, with a weak D call TRBD1 (6 bases). Germline V gives CDR1 SGHTA, CDR2 FQGNSA. This CDR3 has 16 residues. V was cut by 5 bases and J by 3 bases, with 18 bases left in between. Using reference TRBV7-2 and TRBJ2-3 for the parts outside the CDR3, the full variable domain is GAGVSQSPSNKVTEKGKDVELRCDPISGHTALYWYRQSLGQGLEFLIYFQGNSAPDKSGLPSDRFSAERTGGSVSTLTIQRTQQEDSAVYLCASSLEQGSVTDTQYFGPGTRLTVL.

This clonotype was detected a few times. The chain couples TRBV29-1 to TRBJ1-2; D might be TRBD1 (5 bases). The CDR3 consists of 14 residues. Germline assignment: CDR1 SQVTM and CDR2 ANQGSEA. V dropped 7 bases and J dropped 3 bases, with 18 bases sitting between them. The CDR3 loop reads CSAGEGQRDYGYTF. The CDR3 region has the DNA TGCAGCGCCGGGGAGGGGCAACGGGACTATGGCTACACCTTC.

Only a few counts were recorded for this clonotype. This may be a read error, as it is one base from a much larger clone. The chain carries TRBV7-8 and TRBJ2-7, with a possible D match to TRBD2 (6 bases). The CDR3 is made up of 14 amino acids. The germline gives CDR1 SGHVS, CDR2 FQNEAQ. In DNA form, the CDR3 reads TGTGCCAGCAGCGTAGCGCGGACTAACTACGAGCAGTACTTC. This encodes CASSVARTNYEQYF.